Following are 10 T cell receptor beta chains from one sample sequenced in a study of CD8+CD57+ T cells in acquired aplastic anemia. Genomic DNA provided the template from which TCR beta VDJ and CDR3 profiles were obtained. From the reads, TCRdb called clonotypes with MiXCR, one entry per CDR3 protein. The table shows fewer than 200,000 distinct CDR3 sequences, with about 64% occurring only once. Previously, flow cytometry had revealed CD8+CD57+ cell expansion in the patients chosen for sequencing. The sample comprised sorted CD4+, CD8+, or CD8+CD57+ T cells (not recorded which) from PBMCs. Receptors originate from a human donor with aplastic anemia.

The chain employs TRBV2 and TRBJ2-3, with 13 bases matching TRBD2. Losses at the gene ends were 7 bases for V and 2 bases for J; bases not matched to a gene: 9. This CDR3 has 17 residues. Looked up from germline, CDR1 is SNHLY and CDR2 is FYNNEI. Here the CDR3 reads CASTLTSGGPITDTQYF. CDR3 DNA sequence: TGTGCCAGCACCCTGACTAGCGGGGGGCCAATCACAGATACGCAGTATTTT.

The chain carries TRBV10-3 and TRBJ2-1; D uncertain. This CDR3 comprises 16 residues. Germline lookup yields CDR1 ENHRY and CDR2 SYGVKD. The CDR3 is CPSSDSHGTSYNEQFF. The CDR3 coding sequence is TGTCCCAGCAGTGACTCTCACGGAACTTCCTACAATGAGCAGTTCTTC.

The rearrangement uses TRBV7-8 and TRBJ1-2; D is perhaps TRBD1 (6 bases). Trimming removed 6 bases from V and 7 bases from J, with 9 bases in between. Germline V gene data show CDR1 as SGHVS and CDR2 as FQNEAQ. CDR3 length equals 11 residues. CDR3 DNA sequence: TGTGCCAGCAGGGCAGGGGTTGGCTACACCTTC. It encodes CASRAGVGYTF.

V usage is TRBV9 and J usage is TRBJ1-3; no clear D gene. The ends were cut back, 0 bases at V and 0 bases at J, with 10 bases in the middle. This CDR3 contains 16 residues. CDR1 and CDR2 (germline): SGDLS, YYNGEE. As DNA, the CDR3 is TGTGCCAGCAGCGTAGCTCAGGAGAGCTCTGGAAACACCATATATTTT. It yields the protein CASSVAQESSGNTIYF. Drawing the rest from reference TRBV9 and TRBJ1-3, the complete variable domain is DSGVTQTPKHLITATGQRVTLRCSPRSGDLSVYWYQQSLDQGLQFLIQYYNGEERAKGNILERFSAQQFPDLHSELNLSSLELGDSALYFCASSVAQESSGNTIYFGEGSWLTVV.

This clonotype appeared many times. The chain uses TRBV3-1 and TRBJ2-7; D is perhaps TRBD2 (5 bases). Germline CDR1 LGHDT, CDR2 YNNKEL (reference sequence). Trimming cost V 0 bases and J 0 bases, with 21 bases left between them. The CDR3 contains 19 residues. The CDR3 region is CASSQDPREGGEDSYEQYF. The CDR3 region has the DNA TGTGCCAGCAGCCAAGACCCCCGGGAAGGCGGTGAGGACTCCTACGAGCAGTACTTC.

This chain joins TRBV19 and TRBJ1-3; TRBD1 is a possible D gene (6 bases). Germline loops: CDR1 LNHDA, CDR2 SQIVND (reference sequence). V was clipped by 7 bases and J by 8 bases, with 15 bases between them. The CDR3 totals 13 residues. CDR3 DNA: TGTGCCAGTACTCGTCCAGGGGCCGACACCATATATTTT. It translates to CASTRPGADTIYF.

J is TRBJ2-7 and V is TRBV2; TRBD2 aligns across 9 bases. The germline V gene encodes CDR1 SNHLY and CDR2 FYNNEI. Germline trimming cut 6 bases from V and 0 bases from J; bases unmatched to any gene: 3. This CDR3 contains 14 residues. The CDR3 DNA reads TGTGCCAGCAGAAGCGGGGGGTCCTCCTACGAGCAGTACTTC. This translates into CASRSGGSSYEQYF.

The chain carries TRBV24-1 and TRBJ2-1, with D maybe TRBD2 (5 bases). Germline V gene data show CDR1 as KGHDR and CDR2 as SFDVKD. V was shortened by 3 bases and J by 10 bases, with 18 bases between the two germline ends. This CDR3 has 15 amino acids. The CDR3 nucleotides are TGTGCCACCAGTGATCCTCGACTCGGCGGGTCGGAGCAGTTCTTC. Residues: CATSDPRLGGSEQFF.

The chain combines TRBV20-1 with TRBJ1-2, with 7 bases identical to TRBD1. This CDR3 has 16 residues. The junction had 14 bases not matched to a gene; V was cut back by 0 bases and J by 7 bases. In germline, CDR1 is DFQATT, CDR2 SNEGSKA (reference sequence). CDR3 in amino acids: CSARERGTGVAGGYTF. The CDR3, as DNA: TGCAGTGCTAGAGAAAGGGGAACAGGGGTTGCGGGTGGCTACACCTTC.

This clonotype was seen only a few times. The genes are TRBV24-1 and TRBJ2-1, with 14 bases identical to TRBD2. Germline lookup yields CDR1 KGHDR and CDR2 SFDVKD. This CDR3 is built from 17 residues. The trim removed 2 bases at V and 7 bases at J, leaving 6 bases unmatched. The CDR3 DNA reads TGTGCCACCAGTGATTGGGGACTAGCGGGGGCCCCAAATGAGCAGTTCTTC. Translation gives CATSDWGLAGAPNEQFF.